What follows is one TCR beta chain and its context. How the authors handled the data: Reference gene primers were amplified, and this amplification served to estimate nucleated cell counts. Clones were read by immunoSEQ multiplex PCR, and TCRdb kept only the in-frame ones, dropping some. V and J calls and clone size are copied from that table; D and trimming were computed from the DNA. The table includes about 160,000 clones, roughly 80% detected once. The data originate from a study of blood T cell repertoires in COVID-19. V lost 4 bases, J lost 7 bases, and 10 bases stayed unmatched. In germline, CDR1 is LNHDA, CDR2 SQIVND (reference sequence). CDR3 length: 14 residues.

The chain recombines TRBV19 with TRBJ2-7, with TRBD1 matching over 7 bases. The sequencing sample was made of peripheral blood. The source of this sequence is a woman aged 40 to 55 with COVID-19, enrolled during active disease. CDR3 loop: CASSSTGVPKEQYF. The CDR3 nucleotides are TGTGCCAGTAGTAGCACAGGGGTACCTAAGGAGCAGTACTTC.